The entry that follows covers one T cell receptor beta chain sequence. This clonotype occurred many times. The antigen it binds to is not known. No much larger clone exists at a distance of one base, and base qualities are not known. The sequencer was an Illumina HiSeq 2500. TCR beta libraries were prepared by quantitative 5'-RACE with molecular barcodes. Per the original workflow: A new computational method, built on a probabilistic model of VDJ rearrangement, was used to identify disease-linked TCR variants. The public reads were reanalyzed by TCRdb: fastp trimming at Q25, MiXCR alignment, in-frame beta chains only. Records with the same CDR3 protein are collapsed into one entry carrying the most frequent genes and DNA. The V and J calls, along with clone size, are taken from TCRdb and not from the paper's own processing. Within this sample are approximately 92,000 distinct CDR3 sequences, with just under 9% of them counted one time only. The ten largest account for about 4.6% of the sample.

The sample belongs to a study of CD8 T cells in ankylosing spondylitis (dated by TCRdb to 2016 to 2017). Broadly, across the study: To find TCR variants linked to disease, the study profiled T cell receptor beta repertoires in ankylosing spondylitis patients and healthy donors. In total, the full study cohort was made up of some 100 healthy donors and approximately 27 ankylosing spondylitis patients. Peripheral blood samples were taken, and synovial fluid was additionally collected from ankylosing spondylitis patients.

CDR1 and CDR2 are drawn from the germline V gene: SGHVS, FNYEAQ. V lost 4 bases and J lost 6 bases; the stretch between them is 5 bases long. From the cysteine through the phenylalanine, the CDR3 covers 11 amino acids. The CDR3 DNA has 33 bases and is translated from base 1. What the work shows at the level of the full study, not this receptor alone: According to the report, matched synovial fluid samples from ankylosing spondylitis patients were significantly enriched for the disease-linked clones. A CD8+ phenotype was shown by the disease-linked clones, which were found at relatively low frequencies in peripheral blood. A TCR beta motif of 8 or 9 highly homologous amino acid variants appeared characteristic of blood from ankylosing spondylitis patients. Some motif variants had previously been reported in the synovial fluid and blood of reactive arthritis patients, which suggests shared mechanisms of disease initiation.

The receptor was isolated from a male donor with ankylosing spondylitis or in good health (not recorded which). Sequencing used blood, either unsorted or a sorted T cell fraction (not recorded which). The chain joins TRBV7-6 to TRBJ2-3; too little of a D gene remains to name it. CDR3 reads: CASSSDDTQYF. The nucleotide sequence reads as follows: TGTGCCAGCAGCTCGGACGATACGCAGTATTTT. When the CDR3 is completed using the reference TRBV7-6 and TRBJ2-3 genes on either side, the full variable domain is GAGVSQSPRYKVTKRGQDVALRCDPISGHVSLYWYRQALGQGPEFLTYFNYEAQQDKSGLPNDRFSAERPEGSISTLTIQRTEQRDSAMYRCASSSDDTQYFGPGTRLTVL.